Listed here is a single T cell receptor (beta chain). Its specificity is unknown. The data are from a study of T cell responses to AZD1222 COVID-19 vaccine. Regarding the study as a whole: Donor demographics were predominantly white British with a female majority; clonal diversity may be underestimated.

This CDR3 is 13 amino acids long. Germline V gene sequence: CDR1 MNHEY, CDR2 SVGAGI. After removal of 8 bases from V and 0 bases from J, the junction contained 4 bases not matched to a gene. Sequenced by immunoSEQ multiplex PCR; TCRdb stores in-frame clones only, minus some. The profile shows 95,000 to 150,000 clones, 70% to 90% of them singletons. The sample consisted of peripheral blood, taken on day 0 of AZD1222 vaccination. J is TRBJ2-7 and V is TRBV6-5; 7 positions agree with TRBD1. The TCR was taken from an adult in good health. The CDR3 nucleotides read TGTGCCAGCGGACGGGACAGCTCCTACGAGCAGTACTTC. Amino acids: CASGRDSSYEQYF.